The clone carrying this TCR beta chain was recorded at least ten times. The V gene end was trimmed by 3 bases and the J gene end by 7 bases; junction bases not matched to a gene: 12. CDR3 size: 16 residues. Germline V gene sequence: CDR1 SGHAT, CDR2 FQDESV (reference sequence). RNA transcripts gave rise to amplified TCR beta CDR3 regions. Using the HTBI primer set, a first-round RT-PCR was run on the TCR CDR3. Via MiXCR, TCRdb re-called the multiplex PCR reads, giving one row per CDR3 protein. The table records about 290,000 distinct CDR3 sequences, approximately 18% of them present only once. This sample was included in a study of T cells in Graves' hyperthyroidism and ophthalmopathy. Background on the study: Once the initial diagnosis was made, peripheral blood was obtained before any treatment.

The clonotype originates from a man in his fifties with Graves' ophthalmopathy. The chain has TRBV11-1 and TRBJ2-1, with TRBD2 matching over 7 bases. Specimen: blood. DNA for the CDR3: TGTGCCAGCAGCTTCAGAGGGGCGGGAGACGATAATGAGCAGTTCTTC. It encodes CASSFRGAGDDNEQFF.